The T cell receptor beta chain under discussion was sequenced for a study of monozygotic twins with cystic fibrosis. Study observations and caveats: Monozygotic CF twins shared more identical nucleotide clonotypes than unrelated patients. Low clonality (median approximately 0.0095) suggested a mostly naive repertoire.

Trimming left V 0 bases short and J 0 bases short, with 8 bases between. This CDR3 has 15 residues. Germline CDR1 GTSNPN, CDR2 SVGIG (reference sequence). Some clones are missing from TCRdb's copy, which holds only in-frame ones; the method was immunoSEQ multiplex PCR. The sample records 25,000 to 30,000 clones, about nine tenths being singletons. The table lists this clone with a count of one. Its antigen is undetermined. The clonotype was recovered from a girl aged 2 to 10 with cystic fibrosis. The gene calls are TRBV30 and TRBJ2-2; no reliable D call. The sequencing input was blood. CDR3 loop: CAWSVATPNTGELFF. The CDR3 DNA reads as TGTGCCTGGAGTGTGGCTACGCCGAACACCGGGGAGCTGTTTTTT.